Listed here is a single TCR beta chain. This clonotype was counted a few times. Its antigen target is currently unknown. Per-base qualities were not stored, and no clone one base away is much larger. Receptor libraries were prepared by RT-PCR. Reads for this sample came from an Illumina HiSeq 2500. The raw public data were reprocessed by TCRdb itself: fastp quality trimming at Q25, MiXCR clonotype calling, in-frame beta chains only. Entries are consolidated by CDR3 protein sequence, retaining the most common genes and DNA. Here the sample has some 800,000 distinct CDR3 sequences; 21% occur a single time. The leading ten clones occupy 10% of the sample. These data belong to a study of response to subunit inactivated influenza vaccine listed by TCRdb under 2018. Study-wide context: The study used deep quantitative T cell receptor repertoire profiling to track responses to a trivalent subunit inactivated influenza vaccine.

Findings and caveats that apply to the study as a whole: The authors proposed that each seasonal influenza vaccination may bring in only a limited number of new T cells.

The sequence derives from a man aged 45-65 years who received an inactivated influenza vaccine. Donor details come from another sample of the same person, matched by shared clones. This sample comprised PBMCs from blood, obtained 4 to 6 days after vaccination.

The CDR3 is CAISEVSPYEQYF. Read as DNA, the sequence is TGTGCCATCAGTGAGGTTTCCCCCTACGAGCAGTACTTC. This chain is built from TRBV10-3 and TRBJ2-7; the D gene lacks a confident call. V is clipped by 2 bases and J by 2 bases, and the sequence between their germline boundaries is 7 bases long. The CDR3 measures 13 amino acids from cysteine to phenylalanine. Only CDR3 DNA is held: 39 bases, read in frame from base 1. According to the germline V gene, CDR1 reads ENHRY and CDR2 reads SYGVKD.